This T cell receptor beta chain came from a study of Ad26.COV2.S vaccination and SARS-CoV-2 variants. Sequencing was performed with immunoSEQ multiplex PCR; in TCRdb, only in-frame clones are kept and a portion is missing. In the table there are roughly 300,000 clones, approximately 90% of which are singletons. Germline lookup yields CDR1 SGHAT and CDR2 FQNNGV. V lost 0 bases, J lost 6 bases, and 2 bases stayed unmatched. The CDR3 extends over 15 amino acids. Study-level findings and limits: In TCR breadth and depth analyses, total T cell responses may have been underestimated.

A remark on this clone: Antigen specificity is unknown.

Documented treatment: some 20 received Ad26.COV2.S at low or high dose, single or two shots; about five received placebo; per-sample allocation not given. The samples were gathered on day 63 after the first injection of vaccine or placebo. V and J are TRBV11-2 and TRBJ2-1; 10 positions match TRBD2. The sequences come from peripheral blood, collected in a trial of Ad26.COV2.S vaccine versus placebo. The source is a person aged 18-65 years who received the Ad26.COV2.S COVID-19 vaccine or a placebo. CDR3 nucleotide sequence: TGTGCCAGCAGCTTAGAAGCGGGAGGGCCCAATGAGCAGTTCTTC. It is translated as CASSLEAGGPNEQFF.